This is a list of T cell receptor beta chains from one sample in a study of multiple sclerosis patients with progressive multifocal leukoencephalopathy. Clones were sequenced by immunoSEQ multiplex PCR, and TCRdb holds only the in-frame ones, with some missing. Here the sample spans under 30,000 clones, 80% to 95% being singletons. This sample comprised PBMCs, obtained from a patient treated with natalizumab. These TCRs come from a man aged 25 to 40 with multiple sclerosis. CDR3s include the opening cysteine and the closing phenylalanine or tryptophan.

j_call v_call cdr3_aa
TRBJ2-7 TRBV19 CASSSRGGPVSYEQYF
TRBJ1-2 TRBV15 CATHQDRRKEGYTF
TRBJ1-2 TRBV2 CAPGGLGYGYTF
TRBJ2-7 TRBV6-1 CASSERPGQGDEQYF
TRBJ1-2 TRBV4-3 CASSKQGGGYTF
TRBJ2-1 TRBV5-1 CASSPTAGAYNEQFF
TRBJ2-2 TRBV5-6 CASSLSIGELFF
TRBJ1-5 TRBV19 CASSGTGGYRNRPQHF
TRBJ1-2 TRBV19 CASSIAGDHYGYTF
TRBJ2-5 TRBV9 CASSVGDSSGEQYF
TRBJ2-3 TRBV5-5 CASSFRRTDTQYF
TRBJ2-2 TRBV25-1 CASRRTSGTGELFF
TRBJ2-1 TRBV27 CASTSRVRDSSYNEQFF
TRBJ1-2 TRBV2 CASSEVTGLSGYTF
TRBJ2-1 TRBV7-9 CASSSGLREQFF
TRBJ2-1 TRBV11-3 CASSLGAQGGDEQFF
TRBJ2-1 TRBV19 CASRAGTVYNEQFF
TRBJ1-3 TRBV2 CASSGQGGNTIYF
TRBJ1-5 TRBV27 CASSLTREGAGQPQHF
TRBJ1-5 TRBV19 CASSTDGRNQPQHF
TRBJ2-1 TRBV27 CASSFSIRVETYNEQFF
. TRBV4-3 CASSQESGSLHEQYF
TRBJ2-3 TRBV7-3 CASSSASTDTQYF
TRBJ2-5 TRBV7-3 CASSLDREETQYF
TRBJ2-7 TRBV2 CASSEAAHYEQYF
TRBJ1-5 TRBV27 CASSLRSGSNQPQHF
TRBJ2-7 TRBV11-3 CASSLAAGLDGEQYF
TRBJ1-5 TRBV27 CASADRENQPQHF
TRBJ1-1 TRBV5-6 CASSLPGNTEAFF
TRBJ2-2 TRBV27 CASSFPDTGELFF
TRBJ1-5 TRBV6-6 CASSSQSYSNQPQHF
TRBJ2-4 TRBV7-8 CASSQEVAENIQYF
TRBJ2-7 TRBV7-9 CASSSARGRGFGSEQYF
TRBJ2-1 TRBV11-3 CASSLDSGRNEQFF
TRBJ2-2 TRBV7-8 CANSRAGLFTGELFF
TRBJ2-3 TRBV7-2 CASSLEAARRLPSTDTQYF
TRBJ2-3 TRBV30 CAWTSPHKRGTDTQYF
TRBJ1-1 TRBV10-3 CAISGQGGTEAFF
TRBJ2-2 TRBV7-7 CASSLRDQSTGELFF
TRBJ2-3 TRBV7-6 CASSFNAGDLFTDTQYF
TRBJ2-6 TRBV4-3 CASSLDPTGGGANVLTF